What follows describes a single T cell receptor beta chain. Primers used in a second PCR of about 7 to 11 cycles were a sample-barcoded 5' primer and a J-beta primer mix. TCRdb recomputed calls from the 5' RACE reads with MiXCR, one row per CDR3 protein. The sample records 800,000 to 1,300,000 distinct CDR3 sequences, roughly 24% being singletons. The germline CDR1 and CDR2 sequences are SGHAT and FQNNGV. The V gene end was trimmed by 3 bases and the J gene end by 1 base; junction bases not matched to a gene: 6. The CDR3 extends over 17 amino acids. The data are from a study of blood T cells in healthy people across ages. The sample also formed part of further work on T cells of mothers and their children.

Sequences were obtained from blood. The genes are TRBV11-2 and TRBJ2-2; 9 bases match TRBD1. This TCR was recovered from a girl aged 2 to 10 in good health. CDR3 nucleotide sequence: TGTGCCAGCAGCTTCCCACCGGGACAGGGGAACACCGGGGAGCTGTTTTTT. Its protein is CASSFPPGQGNTGELFF.